One sample yielded the 23 T cell receptor beta chains listed below, sequenced in a study of T cells in Graves' hyperthyroidism and ophthalmopathy. Regions amplified from RNA transcripts were the TCR beta CDR3 regions. First-round RT-PCR with HTBI primers amplified the TCR CDR3 region. TCRdb reprocessed the multiplex PCR reads with MiXCR, giving one entry per CDR3 protein. The sample has approximately 300,000 distinct CDR3 sequences, approximately 15% seen once; the top ten hold approximately 60%. Sequencing was done on a sample of blood. The receptors come from a woman aged 60 to 75 with Graves' ophthalmopathy.

This clonotype was counted ten times or more. The gene calls are TRBV6-1 and TRBJ1-1; D uncertain. The CDR3 runs 16 residues. Germline V gene sequence: CDR1 MNHNS, CDR2 SASEGT. Trimming took off 0 bases at V and 1 base at J, with 12 bases between the two ends. CDR3 residues: CASSEAREFRNTEAFF. The CDR3 bases are TGTGCCAGCAGTGAAGCAAGGGAGTTCAGGAACACTGAAGCTTTCTTT.

This clonotype was seen repeatedly, ten times or more. This chain uses TRBV12-3 or TRBV12-4 with TRBJ2-1; D gene uncertain. Trimming removed 6 bases at V and 0 bases at J, with 24 bases between. The CDR3 has 19 residues. The CDR3 loop reads CASSIRSAFLGSSYNEQFF. Written as DNA, the CDR3 is TGTGCCAGCAGCATTAGGTCCGCATTTTTAGGTAGCTCCTACAATGAGCAGTTCTTC.

This clonotype was seen repeatedly, ten times or more. CDR3 region: CASSVDRSYEQYF. CDR3 coding DNA: TGTGCCAGCAGCGTCGACAGATCCTACGAGCAGTACTTC. The rearrangement joins TRBV28 to TRBJ2-7, with TRBD1 as a possible D gene (5 bases). This CDR3 spans 13 amino acids. CDR1 and CDR2 from the germline V gene are MDHEN and SYDVKM. Trimming took 6 bases from V and 1 from J, leaving 10 bases between them.

This CDR3 is CASRYRDGSEAFF. DNA for the CDR3: TGTGCCAGCAGATACAGGGACGGTAGTGAAGCTTTCTTT. The chain is built from TRBV6-1 and TRBJ1-1; TRBD1 is a possible D gene (6 bases). V lost 6 bases and J 7 bases, leaving 15 bases between the germline ends. The V gene's germline CDR1 is MNHNS and CDR2 SASEGT. This CDR3 region has 13 residues.

This chain joins TRBV6-1 and TRBJ2-5; D unresolved. From germline, CDR1 is MNHNS and CDR2 SASEGT. V lost 5 bases and J 3 bases, leaving 10 bases between the germline ends. This CDR3 region has 13 residues. CDR3 loop: CASSPNPKETQYF. The DNA for the CDR3 is TGTGCCAGCAGTCCTAACCCCAAAGAGACCCAGTACTTC.

The chain recombines TRBV24-1 with TRBJ2-1, with TRBD2 matching 15 bases. Germline CDR1 KGHDR, CDR2 SFDVKD. With V trimmed by 4 bases and J by 7 bases, 4 bases remained unmatched. This CDR3 region has 16 residues. The CDR3 protein is CATSDPGTSGRNEQFF. The CDR3 DNA reads TGTGCCACCAGTGACCCCGGGACTAGCGGGAGGAATGAGCAGTTCTTC.

In this sample, this clonotype turned up a few times. The J gene is TRBJ2-3, the V gene TRBV29-1; D possibly corresponds to TRBD1 (5 bases). The germline V gene encodes CDR1 SQVTM and CDR2 ANQGSEA. The V and J ends lost 7 bases and 2 bases respectively, with 10 bases between them. This CDR3 contains 12 residues. CDR3 bases: TGCAGCGCCTTGGACAACACAGATACGCAGTATTTT. It encodes CSALDNTDTQYF.

Many counts were recorded for this clonotype. This chain links TRBV5-1 with TRBJ2-7; 7 positions match TRBD1. Trimming cost V 4 bases and J 5 bases; bases outside gene matches: 9. Germline V lookup: CDR1 SGHRS, CDR2 YFSETQ. The CDR3 extends over 14 amino acids. The CDR3 nucleotides read TGCGCCAGCAGCCCTCATGACAGGGCCCACGAGCAGTACTTC. Residues: CASSPHDRAHEQYF. Full variable domain (remainder filled in from reference TRBV5-1 and TRBJ2-7): KAGVTQTPRYLIKTRGQQVTLSCSPISGHRSVSWYQQTPGQGLQFLFEYFSETQRNKGNFPGRFSGRQFSNSRSEMNVSTLELGDSALYLCASSPHDRAHEQYFGPGTRLTVT.

In this sample, this clonotype turned up a few times. The chain recombines TRBV19 with TRBJ1-5, with 8 bases lining up with TRBD1. Germline CDR1 reads LNHDA; CDR2 reads SQIVND (reference sequence). The junction had 15 bases not matched to a gene; V was cut back by 5 bases and J by 6 bases. CDR3 length: 17 amino acids. Here the CDR3 reads CASSARTGNNPGQPQHF. The CDR3 region has the DNA TGTGCCAGTAGTGCCCGGACAGGGAATAACCCCGGTCAGCCCCAGCATTTT. Based on the CDR3 plus reference TRBV19 and TRBJ1-5, the full variable domain is DGGITQSPKYLFRKEGQNVTLSCEQNLNHDAMYWYRQDPGQGLRLIYYSQIVNDFQKGDIAEGYSVSREKKESFPLTVTSAQKNPTAFYLCASSARTGNNPGQPQHFGDGTRLSIL.

This rearrangement joins TRBV6-2 or TRBV6-3 to TRBJ2-7, with TRBD2 identical over 8 bases. CDR1 is MNHEY and CDR2 is SVGEGT in the germline V gene. The V segment lost 8 bases and the J segment 5 bases; nucleotides outside the gene matches: 14. CDR3 length: 15 amino acids. CDR3 region: CASLSGAQGRDEQYF. The DNA of the CDR3 is TGTGCCAGCCTTAGCGGGGCCCAGGGGCGTGACGAGCAGTACTTC.

This sequence joins TRBV29-1 and TRBJ2-5; 15 nucleotides line up with TRBD2. V lost 4 bases and J lost 2; bases outside the gene matches: 5. Germline CDR1 reads SQVTM; CDR2 reads ANQGSEA. The CDR3 length is 16 residues. CDR3 region: CSVAGTSGGPQETQYF. DNA for the CDR3: TGCAGCGTTGCCGGGACTAGCGGGGGGCCACAAGAGACCCAGTACTTC.

This clonotype was detected many times. The V gene is TRBV2, the J gene TRBJ1-6; D is unresolved. CDR1 is SNHLY and CDR2 is FYNNEI in the germline V gene. CDR3 length: 12 residues. V was clipped by 4 bases and J by 15 bases, with 13 bases between them. The CDR3 DNA sequence: TGTGCCAGCAGTGCGCTGGGATACAGCCTCCACTTT. It yields the protein CASSALGYSLHF. Together with reference TRBV2 and TRBJ1-6, the CDR3 gives the full variable domain: EPEVTQTPSHQVTQMGQEVILRCVPISNHLYFYWYRQILGQKVEFLVSFYNNEISEKSEIFDDQFSVERPDGSNFTLKIRSTKLEDSAMYFCASSALGYSLHFGNGTRLTVT.

V is TRBV6-2 or TRBV6-3 and J is TRBJ2-1, with a weak D call TRBD2 (7 bases). The CDR3 loop spans 17 amino acids. Germline V gene sequence: CDR1 MNHEY, CDR2 SVGEGT. Trimming removed 6 bases at V and 5 bases at J, with 23 bases between. The CDR3 spells CASRPWGGGGRDNEQFF. The CDR3 DNA reads as TGTGCCAGCAGACCCTGGGGCGGGGGCGGGAGAGACAATGAGCAGTTCTTC.

The gene calls are TRBV18 and TRBJ1-2; D ambiguous. Per germline, CDR1 KGHSH and CDR2 LQKENI. CDR3 length: 14 amino acids. Trimming stripped 2 bases from V and 8 bases from J, with 15 bases between. Written as DNA, the CDR3 is TGTGCCAGCTCACCAGACCGGGCCTCCCTAGGCTACACCTTC. Its protein product is CASSPDRASLGYTF.

This clonotype was detected a few times. This may be a read error, as it is one base from a much larger clone. The CDR3 bases are TGTGCCAGCAGTGAGATCGGGGCAGGGGCTGAAGCTTTCTTT. This codes for CASSEIGAGAEAFF. The rearrangement uses TRBV2 and TRBJ1-1; tentative D call: TRBD1 (6 bases). The germline V gene encodes CDR1 SNHLY and CDR2 FYNNEI. There are 14 residues in the CDR3. The germline V and J ends were trimmed by 3 bases and 6 bases, with 14 bases remaining between them.

This sequence joins TRBV5-5 and TRBJ2-2; TRBD2 is a possible D gene (6 bases). The V gene's germline CDR1 is SGHKS and CDR2 YYEKEE (reference sequence). The CDR3 consists of 16 residues. V was cut by 2 bases and J by 2 bases, with 13 bases left in between. The CDR3 DNA follows: TGTGCCAGCAGCTTTGCGGGGACTCAAAACACCGGGGAGCTGTTTTTT. The encoded protein is CASSFAGTQNTGELFF.

This clonotype occurred a few times. J is TRBJ1-6 and V is TRBV7-2; 9 nucleotides match TRBD1. The CDR3 totals 15 residues. The germline gives CDR1 SGHTA, CDR2 FQGNSA. Trimming at V came to 10 bases and at J to 7 bases, leaving 11 bases not matched to a gene. The CDR3: CATRGTGGRNSPLHF. DNA of the CDR3: TGTGCCACCAGGGGAACAGGGGGCAGAAATTCACCCCTCCACTTT.

The J gene is TRBJ2-1, the V gene TRBV14, with unresolved D. This CDR3 comprises 15 residues. V was cut by 1 base and J by 2 bases, with 9 bases left in between. Germline V gene data show CDR1 as SGHDN and CDR2 as FVKESK. The CDR3, as DNA: TGTGCCAGCAGCCAAGCTGGGGTCACCTACAATGAGCAGTTCTTC. Amino acid sequence: CASSQAGVTYNEQFF.

This clonotype came up many times. The chain links TRBV6-1 to TRBJ1-6, with 7 bases matching TRBD1. The CDR3 spans 15 residues. Germline V gives CDR1 MNHNS, CDR2 SASEGT. Trimming took 1 base from V and 9 from J; bases not matched to a gene: 6. The CDR3 coding sequence is TGTGCCAGCAGTGAAGAGAAAGGGGGCATTTCACCCCTCCACTTT. Translation gives CASSEEKGGISPLHF.

As for this clonotype: This may stem from a read error, because a much larger clone lies one nucleotide away. The chain recombines TRBV5-8 with TRBJ1-2; D unresolved. The germline V gene encodes CDR1 SGHTS and CDR2 YDEGEE. The CDR3 consists of 14 residues. Trimming pared 0 bases from V and 7 bases from J, leaving 13 bases between. The DNA for the CDR3 is TGTGCCAGCAGCTTGGCCGAGGTATCGTGTGGCTACACCTTC. It codes for CASSLAEVSCGYTF.

This clonotype was found many times. The genes are TRBV20-1 and TRBJ2-5, with D possibly TRBD2 on 7 matching bases. Germline V gene data show CDR1 as DFQATT and CDR2 as SNEGSKA (reference sequence). V was shortened by 5 bases and J by 2 bases, with 12 bases between the two germline ends. The CDR3 has 13 amino acids. CDR3: CSAQGREQETQYF. DNA of the CDR3: TGCAGTGCTCAGGGGAGGGAGCAAGAGACCCAGTACTTC.

This clonotype was observed at least ten times. This chain uses TRBV19 with TRBJ2-2; 8 positions agree with TRBD2. The J segment lost 0 bases and the V segment lost 5 bases, leaving 5 bases of the junction unmatched. CDR1 is LNHDA and CDR2 is SQIVND in the germline V gene (reference sequence). The CDR3 is 16 residues long. The CDR3 protein is CASSPGAGANTGELFF. CDR3 in DNA: TGTGCCAGTAGTCCGGGAGCGGGAGCGAACACCGGGGAGCTGTTTTTT.

This clonotype was picked up many times. The rearrangement joins TRBV20-1 to TRBJ1-5; no firm D call. The CDR3 sequence is 14 residues long. Per germline, CDR1 DFQATT and CDR2 SNEGSKA (reference sequence). Trimming cost V 3 bases and J 4 bases, with 13 bases left between them. CDR3 amino acids: CSARGIGGNQPQHF. The CDR3 DNA is TGCAGTGCTAGGGGGATCGGAGGAAATCAGCCCCAGCATTTT.